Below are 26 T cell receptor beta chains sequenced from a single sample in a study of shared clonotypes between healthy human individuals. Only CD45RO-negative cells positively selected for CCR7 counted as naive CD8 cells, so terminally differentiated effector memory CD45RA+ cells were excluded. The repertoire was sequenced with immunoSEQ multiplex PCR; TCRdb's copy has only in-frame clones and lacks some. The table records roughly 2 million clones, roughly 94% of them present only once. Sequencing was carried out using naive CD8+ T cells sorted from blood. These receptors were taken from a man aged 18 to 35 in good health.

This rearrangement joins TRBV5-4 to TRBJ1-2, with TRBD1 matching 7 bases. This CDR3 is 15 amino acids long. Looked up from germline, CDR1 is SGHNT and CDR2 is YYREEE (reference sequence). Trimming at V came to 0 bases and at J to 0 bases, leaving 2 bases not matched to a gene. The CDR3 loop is CASSLAGGPNYGYTF. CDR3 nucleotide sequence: TGTGCCAGCAGCTTGGCAGGGGGGCCTAACTATGGCTACACCTTC.

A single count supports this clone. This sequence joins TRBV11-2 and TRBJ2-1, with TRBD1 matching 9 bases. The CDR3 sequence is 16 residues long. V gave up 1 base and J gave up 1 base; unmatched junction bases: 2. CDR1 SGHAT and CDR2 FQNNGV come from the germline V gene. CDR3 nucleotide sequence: TGTGCCAGCAGCTTAGTTGGGACAGGGTCCTACAATGAGCAGTTCTTC. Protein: CASSLVGTGSYNEQFF. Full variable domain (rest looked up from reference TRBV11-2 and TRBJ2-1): EAGVAQSPRYKIIEKRQSVAFWCNPISGHATLYWYQQILGQGPKLLIQFQNNGVVDDSQLPKDRFSAERLKGVDSTLKIQPAKLEDSAVYLCASSLVGTGSYNEQFFGPGTRLTVL.

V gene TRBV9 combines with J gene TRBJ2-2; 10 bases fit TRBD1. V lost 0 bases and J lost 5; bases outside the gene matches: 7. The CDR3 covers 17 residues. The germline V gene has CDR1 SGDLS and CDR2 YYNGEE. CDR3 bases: TGTGCCAGCAGCGTAGGGCCACTGGACAGGGGGACCGGGGAGCTGTTTTTT. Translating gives CASSVGPLDRGTGELFF.

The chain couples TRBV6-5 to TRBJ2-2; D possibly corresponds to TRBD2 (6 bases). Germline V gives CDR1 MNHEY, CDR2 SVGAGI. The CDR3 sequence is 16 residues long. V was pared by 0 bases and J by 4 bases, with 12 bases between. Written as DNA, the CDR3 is TGTGCCAGCAGTTACTCGTCGGGAGAGGTCACCGGGGAGCTGTTTTTT. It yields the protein CASSYSSGEVTGELFF.

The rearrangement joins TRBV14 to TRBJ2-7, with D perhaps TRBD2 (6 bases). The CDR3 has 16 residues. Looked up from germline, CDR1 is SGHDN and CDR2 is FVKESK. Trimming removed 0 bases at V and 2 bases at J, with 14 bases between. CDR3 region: CASSQDFSSGPYEQYF. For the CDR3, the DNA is TGTGCCAGCAGCCAAGATTTTAGTAGCGGCCCCTACGAGCAGTACTTC.

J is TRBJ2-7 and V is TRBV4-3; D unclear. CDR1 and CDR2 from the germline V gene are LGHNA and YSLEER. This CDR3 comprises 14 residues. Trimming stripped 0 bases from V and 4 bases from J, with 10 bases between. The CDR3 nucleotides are TGCGCCAGCAGCCAAGAGTGGACGGAGTACGAGCAGTACTTC. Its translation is CASSQEWTEYEQYF.

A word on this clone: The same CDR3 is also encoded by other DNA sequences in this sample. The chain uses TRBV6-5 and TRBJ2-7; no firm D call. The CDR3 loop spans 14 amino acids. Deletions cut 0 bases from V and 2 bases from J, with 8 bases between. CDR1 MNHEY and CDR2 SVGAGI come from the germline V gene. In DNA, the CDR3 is TGTGCCAGCAGTTACTCGGTAGGACCCTACGAGCAGTACTTC. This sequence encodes CASSYSVGPYEQYF.

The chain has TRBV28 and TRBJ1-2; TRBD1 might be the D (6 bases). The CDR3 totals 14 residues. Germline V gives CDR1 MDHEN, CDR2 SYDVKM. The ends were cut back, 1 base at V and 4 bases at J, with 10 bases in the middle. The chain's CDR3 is CASSLLAQGYGYTF. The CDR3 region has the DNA TGTGCCAGCAGTTTATTAGCACAGGGCTATGGCTACACCTTC.

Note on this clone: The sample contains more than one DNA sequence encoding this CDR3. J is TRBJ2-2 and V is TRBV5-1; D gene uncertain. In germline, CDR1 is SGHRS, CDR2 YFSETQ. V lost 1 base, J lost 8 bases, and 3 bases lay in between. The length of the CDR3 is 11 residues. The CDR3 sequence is CASSLIGELFF. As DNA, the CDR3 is TGCGCCAGCAGCTTGATAGGGGAGCTGTTTTTT.

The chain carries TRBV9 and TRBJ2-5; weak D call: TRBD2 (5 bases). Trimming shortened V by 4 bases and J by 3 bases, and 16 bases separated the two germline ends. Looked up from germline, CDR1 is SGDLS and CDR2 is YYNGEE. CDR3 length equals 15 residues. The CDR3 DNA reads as TGTGCCAGCAGCCCCCACCCTTCCGGGGAAGAGACCCAGTACTTC. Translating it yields CASSPHPSGEETQYF.

Here the CDR3 reads CASSQDPSGVNNEQFF. For the CDR3, the DNA is TGCGCCAGCAGCCAAGACCCAAGCGGGGTTAACAATGAGCAGTTCTTC. The chain couples TRBV4-3 to TRBJ2-1; TRBD2 agrees at 7 bases. V shed 0 bases and J 5 bases; nucleotides not matched to a gene: 7. Germline loops: CDR1 LGHNA, CDR2 YSLEER. CDR3 length: 16 amino acids.

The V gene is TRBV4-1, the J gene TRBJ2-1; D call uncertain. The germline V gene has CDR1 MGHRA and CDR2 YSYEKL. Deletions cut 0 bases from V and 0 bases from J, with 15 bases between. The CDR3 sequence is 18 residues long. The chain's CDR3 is CASSQDGFAASSYNEQFF. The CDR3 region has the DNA TGCGCCAGCAGCCAAGATGGCTTTGCGGCTAGCTCCTACAATGAGCAGTTCTTC.

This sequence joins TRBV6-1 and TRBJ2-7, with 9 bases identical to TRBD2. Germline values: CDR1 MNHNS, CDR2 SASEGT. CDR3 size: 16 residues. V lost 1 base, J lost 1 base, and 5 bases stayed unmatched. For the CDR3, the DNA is TGTGCCAGCAGTGAAGTTCGACTAGCGGCGTCCTACGAGCAGTACTTC. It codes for CASSEVRLAASYEQYF.

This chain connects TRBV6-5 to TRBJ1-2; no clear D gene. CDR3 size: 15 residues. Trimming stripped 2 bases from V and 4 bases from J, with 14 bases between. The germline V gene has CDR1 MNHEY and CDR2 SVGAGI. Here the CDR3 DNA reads TGTGCCAGCAGTTACAACATTGGACCGTTCTATGGCTACACCTTC. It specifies CASSYNIGPFYGYTF.

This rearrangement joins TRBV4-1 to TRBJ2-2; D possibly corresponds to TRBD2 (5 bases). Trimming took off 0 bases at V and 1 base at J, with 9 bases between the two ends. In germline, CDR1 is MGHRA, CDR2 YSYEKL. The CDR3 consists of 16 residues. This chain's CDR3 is CASSQESLVNTGELFF. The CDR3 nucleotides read TGCGCCAGCAGCCAAGAATCACTAGTGAACACCGGGGAGCTGTTTTTT.

CDR3 DNA sequence: TGTGCCAGTAGTACCTTTGGACAGGGAGCCTACGAGCAGTACTTC. Translated, it gives CASSTFGQGAYEQYF. The V gene is TRBV19, the J gene TRBJ2-7; TRBD1 agrees at 8 bases. CDR1 is LNHDA and CDR2 is SQIVND in the germline V gene (reference sequence). The CDR3 spans 15 residues. After removal of 4 bases from V and 2 bases from J, the junction contained 7 bases not matched to a gene.

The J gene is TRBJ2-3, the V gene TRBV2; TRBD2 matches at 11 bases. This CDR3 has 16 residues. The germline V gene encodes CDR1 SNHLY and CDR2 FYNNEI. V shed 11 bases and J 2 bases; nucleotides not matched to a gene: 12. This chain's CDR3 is CACQWIAGGATDTQYF. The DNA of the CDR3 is TGTGCCTGCCAGTGGATAGCGGGAGGGGCCACAGATACGCAGTATTTT.

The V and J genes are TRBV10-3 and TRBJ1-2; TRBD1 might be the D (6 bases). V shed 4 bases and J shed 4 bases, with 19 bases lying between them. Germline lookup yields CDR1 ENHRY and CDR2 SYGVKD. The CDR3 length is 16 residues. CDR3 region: CAISGGAGRDAYGYTF. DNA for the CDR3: TGTGCCATCAGTGGGGGGGCTGGCAGGGATGCCTATGGCTACACCTTC.

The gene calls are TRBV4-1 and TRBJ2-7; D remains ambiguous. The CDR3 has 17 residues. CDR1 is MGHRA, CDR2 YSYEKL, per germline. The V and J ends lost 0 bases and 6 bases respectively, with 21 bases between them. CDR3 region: CASSQEITAAMGFEQYF. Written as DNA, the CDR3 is TGCGCCAGCAGCCAAGAAATAACTGCCGCCATGGGGTTCGAGCAGTACTTC.

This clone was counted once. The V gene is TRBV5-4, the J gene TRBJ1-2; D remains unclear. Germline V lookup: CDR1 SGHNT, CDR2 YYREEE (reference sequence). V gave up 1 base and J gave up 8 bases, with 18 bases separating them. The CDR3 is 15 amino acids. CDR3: CASSLRGDGPRGYTF. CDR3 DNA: TGTGCCAGCAGCTTGCGCGGCGACGGCCCGCGGGGCTACACCTTC.

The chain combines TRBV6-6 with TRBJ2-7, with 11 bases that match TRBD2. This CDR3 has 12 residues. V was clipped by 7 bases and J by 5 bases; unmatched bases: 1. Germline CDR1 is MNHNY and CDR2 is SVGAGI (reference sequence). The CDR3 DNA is TGTGCCAGCAAGGGACTAGCGGACGAGCAGTACTTC. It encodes CASKGLADEQYF.

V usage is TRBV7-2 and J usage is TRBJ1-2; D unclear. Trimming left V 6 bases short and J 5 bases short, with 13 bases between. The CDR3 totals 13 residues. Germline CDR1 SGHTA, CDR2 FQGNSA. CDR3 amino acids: CASSPVRGYGYTF. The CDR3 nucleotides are TGTGCCAGCAGTCCGGTCCGAGGATATGGCTACACCTTC.

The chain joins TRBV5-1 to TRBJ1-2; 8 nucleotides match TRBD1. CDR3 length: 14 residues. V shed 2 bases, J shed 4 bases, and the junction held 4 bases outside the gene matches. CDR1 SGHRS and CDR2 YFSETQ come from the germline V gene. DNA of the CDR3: TGCGCCAGCAGCTTACAGGGGGGGCCCTATGGCTACACCTTC. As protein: CASSLQGGPYGYTF.

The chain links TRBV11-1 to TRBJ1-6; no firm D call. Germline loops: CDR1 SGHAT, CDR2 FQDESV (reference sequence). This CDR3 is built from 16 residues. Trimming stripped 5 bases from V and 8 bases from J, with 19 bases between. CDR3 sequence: CASSPAGLGLHSPLHF. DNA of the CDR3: TGTGCCAGCAGCCCAGCCGGACTGGGGTTGCATTCACCCCTCCACTTT.

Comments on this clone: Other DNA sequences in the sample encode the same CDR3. The CDR3 DNA reads TGTGCCAGCAGCTTGGGGTTAGGTGATCAGCCCCAGCATTTT. Amino acid sequence: CASSLGLGDQPQHF. The chain uses TRBV5-6 and TRBJ1-5; D call uncertain. The germline V and J ends were trimmed by 0 bases and 5 bases, with 9 bases remaining between them. The CDR3 totals 14 residues. Per the germline V gene, CDR1 is SGHDT and CDR2 is YYEEEE.

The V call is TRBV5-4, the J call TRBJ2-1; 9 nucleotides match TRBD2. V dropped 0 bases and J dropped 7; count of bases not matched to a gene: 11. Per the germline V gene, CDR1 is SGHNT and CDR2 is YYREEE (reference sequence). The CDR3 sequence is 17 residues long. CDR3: CASSLEGGLAGRNEQFF. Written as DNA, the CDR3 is TGTGCCAGCAGCTTGGAGGGGGGTCTAGCGGGACGGAATGAGCAGTTCTTC.